The clone carrying this TCR beta chain showed up just a few times. Trimming at V came to 3 bases and at J to 8 bases, leaving 8 bases not matched to a gene. CDR1 and CDR2 from the germline V gene are KGHSH and LQKENI. This CDR3 is built from 14 residues. TCRdb itself ran the 5' RACE reads through MiXCR, one entry per CDR3 protein. The data hold around 310,000 distinct CDR3 sequences, with more than 20% observed a single time. This specimen belongs to a study of T-cell memory formation after mild COVID-19. V and J are TRBV18 and TRBJ1-2, with 8 bases lining up with TRBD1. This receptor was identified in a man in his late teens or twenties who had mild COVID-19 (a few samples of this study predate the infection). Cell type and time point are not known. Sequenced: PBMCs or a T cell subset sorted from them (not recorded which). The CDR3: CASSPQGQGLGYTF. The DNA of the CDR3 is TGTGCCAGCTCACCCCAAGGACAGGGCTTGGGCTACACCTTC.